These T cell receptor beta chains were read from a single sample in a study of cytotoxic CD8 clonotypes in ibrutinib-treated CLL. Generated by immunoSEQ multiplex PCR, the TCRdb table keeps only in-frame clones and is missing some. The data show around 53,000 clones, with nearly 55% seen just once and more than 20% held by the top ten. This material consisted of PBMCs, taken at disease progression, from a patient treated with ibrutinib. These receptors originate from a human donor with chronic lymphocytic leukemia. Both conserved end residues are trimmed from each CDR3. The order of the fields is V gene, D gene, CDR3 protein. D genes are given only for firm matches.

TRBV15 | NA | ATRGVRDQPQH
TRBV11-2 | NA | ASSFRQPQH
TRBV9 | TRBD1 | ASSPGTGLYGQY
TRBV27 | NA | ASSSRTIRDTQY
TRBV19 | NA | ASSNQGVGPNEKLF
TRBV27 | NA | ASSFLSGDNYGYT
TRBV1 | NA | TSSQERSGRHGCETQY
TRBV27 | NA | ASSTGWGAQH
TRBV30 | TRBD2 | AWSRGVAYEQY
TRBV30 | NA | AWSVRGQSIGGNTIY
TRBV29-1 | TRBD1 | SVGTGGTEAF
TRBV28 | NA | ASSLSPSTGNTIY
TRBV29-1 | NA | SVFQGNWY
TRBV6-6 | NA | ASSYGGVNTEAF
TRBV19 | TRBD1 | ASSTGQGSNQAF
TRBV10-3 | TRBD1 | AITLGTGRAYEQY
TRBV30 | NA | AWSVQAYATNEKLF
TRBV4-1 | NA | ASSQDRWEPQH
TRBV19 | NA | ASFGGGEQY
TRBV4-3 | NA | ASSQESFHEQY
TRBV7-2 | NA | ASSLQTANYGYT
TRBV25-1 | NA | ASSELGGMNTEAF
TRBV11-3 | TRBD2 | ASSRLVRGLAGADTQY
TRBV11-2 | NA | ASSLSASGNTIY
TRBV6-5 | NA | ASSTGLGGLKTQY
TRBV30 | TRBD1 | AWSDLGQENQPQH
TRBV10-3 | TRBD2 | AITRGGSNEQF
TRBV29-1 | NA | SVGGGGTEAF
TRBV19 | TRBD2 | ASSTERGAESNTGELF
TRBV7-9 | NA | ASSRETQY
TRBV5-6 | TRBD1 | ASSLGQGGVGYT
TRBV28 | TRBD1 | ASSLGGQGVKRHQPQH
TRBV4-1 | TRBD2 | ASSQGREGGTQETQY
TRBV28 | NA | ASSWDFRANYGYT
TRBV2 | NA | ASCRGNTEAF
TRBV4-3 | NA | ASSQSNTTDYYEQY
TRBV27 | TRBD2 | ASSTGRLTDTQY
TRBV11-3 | NA | ASSSRGGATIY
TRBV11-2 | NA | ASSPDPNSPLH
TRBV28 | NA | ASSLEFLPGTEAF
TRBV6-6 | NA | ASSYWASEQY